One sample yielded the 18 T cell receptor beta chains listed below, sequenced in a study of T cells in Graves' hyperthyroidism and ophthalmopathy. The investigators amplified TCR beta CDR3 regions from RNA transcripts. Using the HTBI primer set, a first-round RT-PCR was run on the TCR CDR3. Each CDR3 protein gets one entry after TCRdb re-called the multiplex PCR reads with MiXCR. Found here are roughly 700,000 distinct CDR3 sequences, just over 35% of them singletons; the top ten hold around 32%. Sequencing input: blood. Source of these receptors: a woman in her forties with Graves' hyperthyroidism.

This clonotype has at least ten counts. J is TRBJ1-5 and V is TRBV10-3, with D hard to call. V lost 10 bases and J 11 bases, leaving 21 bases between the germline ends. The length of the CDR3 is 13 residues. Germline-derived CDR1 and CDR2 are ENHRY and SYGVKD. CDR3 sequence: CATLDDSDGTQHF. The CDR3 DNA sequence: TGTGCCACCCTCGACGATAGCGATGGTACCCAGCATTTT.

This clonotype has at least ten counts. The CDR3 protein is CASNNKGVSEAFF. CDR3 DNA: TGCGCCAGCAACAATAAGGGGGTCTCTGAAGCTTTCTTT. The chain combines TRBV4-3 with TRBJ1-1; possible D gene TRBD1, 6 bases. The CDR3 consists of 13 residues. V gave up 7 bases and J gave up 6 bases, with 15 bases separating them. From germline, CDR1 is LGHNA and CDR2 YSLEER.

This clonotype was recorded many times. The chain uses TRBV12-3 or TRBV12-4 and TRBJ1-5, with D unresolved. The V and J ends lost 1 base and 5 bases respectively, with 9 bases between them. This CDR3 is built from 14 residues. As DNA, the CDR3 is TGTGCCAGCAGTTTAGGTCCCCTCGATCAGCCCCAGCATTTT. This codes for CASSLGPLDQPQHF.

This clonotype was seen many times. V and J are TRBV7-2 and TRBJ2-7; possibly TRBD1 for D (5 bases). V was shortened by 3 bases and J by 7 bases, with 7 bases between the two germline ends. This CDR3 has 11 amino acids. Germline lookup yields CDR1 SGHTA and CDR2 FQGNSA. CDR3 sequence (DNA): TGTGCCAGCAGCTTCTCAGGGGAGCAGTACTTC. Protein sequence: CASSFSGEQYF.

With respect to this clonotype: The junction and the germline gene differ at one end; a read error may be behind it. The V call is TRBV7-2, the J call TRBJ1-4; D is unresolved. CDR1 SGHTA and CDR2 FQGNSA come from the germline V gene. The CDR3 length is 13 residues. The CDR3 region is CASGFYGNEKLFF. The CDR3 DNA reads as TGTGCCAGCGGCTTTTATGGTAATGAAAAACTGTTTTTT.

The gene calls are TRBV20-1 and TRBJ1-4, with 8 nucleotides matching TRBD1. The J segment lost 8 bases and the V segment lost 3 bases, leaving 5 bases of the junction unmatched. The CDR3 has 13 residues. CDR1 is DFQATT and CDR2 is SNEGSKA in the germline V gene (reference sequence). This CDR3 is CSASVRTGEKLFF. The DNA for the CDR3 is TGCAGTGCTAGTGTCCGGACAGGGGAAAAACTGTTTTTT.

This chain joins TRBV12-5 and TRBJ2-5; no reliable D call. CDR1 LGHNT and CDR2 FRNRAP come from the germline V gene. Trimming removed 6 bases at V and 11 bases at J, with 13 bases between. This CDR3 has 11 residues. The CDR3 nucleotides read TGTGCTAGTGGGACTTACAATGAGCAGTACTTC. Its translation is CASGTYNEQYF. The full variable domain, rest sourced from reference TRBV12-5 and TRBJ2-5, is DARVTQTPRHKVTEMGQEVTMRCQPILGHNTVFWYRQTMMQGLELLAYFRNRAPLDDSGMPKDRFSAEMPDATLATLKIQPSEPRDSAVYFCASGTYNEQYFGPGTRLLVL.

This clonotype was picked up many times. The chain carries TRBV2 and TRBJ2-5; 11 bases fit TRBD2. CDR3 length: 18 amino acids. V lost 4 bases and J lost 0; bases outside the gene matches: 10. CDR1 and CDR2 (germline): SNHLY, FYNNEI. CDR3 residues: CASSGSGLAAQYQETQYF. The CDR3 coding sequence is TGTGCCAGCAGTGGATCGGGACTAGCGGCCCAGTACCAAGAGACCCAGTACTTC.

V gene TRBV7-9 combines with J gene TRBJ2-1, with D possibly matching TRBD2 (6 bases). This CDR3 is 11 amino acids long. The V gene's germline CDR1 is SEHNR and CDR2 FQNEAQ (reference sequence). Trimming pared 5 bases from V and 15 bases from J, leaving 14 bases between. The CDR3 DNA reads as TGTGCCAGCAGCGCGTCTAGCGATGCGTTCTTC. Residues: CASSASSDAFF.

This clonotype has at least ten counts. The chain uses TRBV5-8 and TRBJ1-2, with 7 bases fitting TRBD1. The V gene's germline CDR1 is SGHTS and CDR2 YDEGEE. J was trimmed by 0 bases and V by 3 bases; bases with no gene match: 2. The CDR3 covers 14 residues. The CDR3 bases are TGTGCCAGCAGCTCAGACAGGGCTAACTATGGCTACACCTTC. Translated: CASSSDRANYGYTF.

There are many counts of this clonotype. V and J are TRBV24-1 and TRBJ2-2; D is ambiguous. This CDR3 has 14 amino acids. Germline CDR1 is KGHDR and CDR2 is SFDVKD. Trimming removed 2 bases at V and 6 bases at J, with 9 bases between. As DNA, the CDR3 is TGTGCCACCAGTGATTGGAGTGGGCCCGGGGAGCTGTTTTTT. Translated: CATSDWSGPGELFF.

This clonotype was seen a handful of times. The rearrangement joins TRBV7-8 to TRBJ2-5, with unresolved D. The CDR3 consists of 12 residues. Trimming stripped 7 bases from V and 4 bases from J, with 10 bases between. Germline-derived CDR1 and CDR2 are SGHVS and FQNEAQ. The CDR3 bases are TGTGCCAGCACCGCGGTCGGAGAGACCCAGTACTTC. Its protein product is CASTAVGETQYF.

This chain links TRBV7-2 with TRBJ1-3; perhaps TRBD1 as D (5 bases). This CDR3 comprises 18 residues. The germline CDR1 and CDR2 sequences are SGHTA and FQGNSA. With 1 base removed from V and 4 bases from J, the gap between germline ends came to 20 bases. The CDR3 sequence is CASSLGWIRGNKGNTIYF. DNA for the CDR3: TGTGCCAGCAGCTTAGGGTGGATCCGGGGGAATAAGGGAAACACCATATATTTT. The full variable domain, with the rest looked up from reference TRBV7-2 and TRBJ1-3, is GAGVSQSPSNKVTEKGKDVELRCDPISGHTALYWYRQSLGQGLEFLIYFQGNSAPDKSGLPSDRFSAERTGGSVSTLTIQRTQQEDSAVYLCASSLGWIRGNKGNTIYFGEGSWLTVV.

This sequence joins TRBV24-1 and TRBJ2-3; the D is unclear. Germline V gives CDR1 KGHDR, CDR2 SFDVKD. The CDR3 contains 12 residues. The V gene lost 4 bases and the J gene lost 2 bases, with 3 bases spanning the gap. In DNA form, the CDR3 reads TGTGCCACCAGTGAAAACACAGATACGCAGTATTTT. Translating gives CATSENTDTQYF.

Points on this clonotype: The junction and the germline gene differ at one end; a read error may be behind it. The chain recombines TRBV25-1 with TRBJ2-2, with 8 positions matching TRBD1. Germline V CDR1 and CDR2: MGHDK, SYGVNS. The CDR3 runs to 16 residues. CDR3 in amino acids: CAISEKADRVTGELFF. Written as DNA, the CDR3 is TGTGCCATCAGTGAGAAAGCGGACAGGGTCACCGGGGAGCTGTTTTTT.

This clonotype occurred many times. This chain's CDR3 is CASSLVTLRGFYEQYF. The CDR3 coding sequence is TGTGCCAGCAGCTTAGTGACCCTCCGGGGCTTCTACGAGCAGTACTTC. The chain joins TRBV7-9 to TRBJ2-7; tentatively, D is TRBD1 or TRBD2 (5 bases each). CDR1 and CDR2 from the germline V gene are SEHNR and FQNEAQ (reference sequence). The CDR3 extends over 16 amino acids. The V end was cut by 1 base, the J end by 3 bases, with 16 bases between.

Written as DNA, the CDR3 is TGTGCCAGCAGCTTAGGAGTAGCGGGGGTCCAAGAGACCCAGTACTTC. Translated, it gives CASSLGVAGVQETQYF. The V gene is TRBV7-2, the J gene TRBJ2-5; 9 bases line up with TRBD2. The V segment lost 1 base and the J segment 1 base; nucleotides outside the gene matches: 4. The CDR3 has 16 amino acids. Germline-derived CDR1 and CDR2 are SGHTA and FQGNSA.

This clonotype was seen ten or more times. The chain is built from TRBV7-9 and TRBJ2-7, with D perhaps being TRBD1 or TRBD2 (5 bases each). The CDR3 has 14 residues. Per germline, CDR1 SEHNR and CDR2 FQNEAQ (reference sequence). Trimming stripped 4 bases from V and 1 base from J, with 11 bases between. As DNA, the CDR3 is TGTGCCAGCAGCTCCTGGGACGGATCCTACGAGCAGTACTTC. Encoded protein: CASSSWDGSYEQYF.